Listed below are T cell receptor beta chains from one sample, sequenced in a study of T cell responses to AZD1222 COVID-19 vaccine. Produced via immunoSEQ multiplex PCR; TCRdb's table is partial and in-frame only. Of some 66,000 clones in the sample, roughly 87% are singletons; the top ten hold roughly 17%. The input for sequencing was peripheral blood, taken on day 0 of AZD1222 vaccination. The receptors originated from an adult in good health. CDR3s include the opening cysteine and the closing phenylalanine or tryptophan. The D gene is left open where the match is weak. Expanded clones are given a class, and other clones once, few, many or no size at all.

J	length	V	D	size	CDR3	DNA
TRBJ2-5	12	TRBV7-9	.	few	CASSHGMQTQYF	TGTGCCAGCAGCCATGGCATGCAGACCCAGTACTTC
TRBJ2-3	15	TRBV7-9	.	.	CASSQGPGRSDTQYF	TGTGCCAGCAGCCAGGGCCCCGGTAGGTCAGATACGCAGTATTTT
TRBJ1-4	15	TRBV7-9	.	few	CASSAAGVMHEKLFF	TGTGCCAGCAGCGCCGCGGGGGTAATGCATGAAAAACTGTTTTTT
TRBJ1-1	13	TRBV18	TRBD1	.	CASATGWNTEAFF	TGTGCCAGCGCGACAGGGTGGAACACTGAAGCTTTCTTT
TRBJ2-2	15	TRBV5-4	.	many	CASSFEGRNTGELFF	TGTGCCAGCAGCTTCGAAGGGAGGAACACCGGGGAGCTGTTTTTT
TRBJ1-3	13	TRBV12-3/TRBV12-4	.	.	CASSYDRGNTIYF	TGTGCCAGCAGTTATGACAGAGGAAACACCATATATTTT
TRBJ2-5	13	TRBV4-3	TRBD1	.	CASSPDREETQYF	TGCGCCAGCAGCCCGGACAGGGAGGAGACCCAGTACTTC
TRBJ1-2	16	TRBV6-1	TRBD1	.	CASRERDSSTNYGYTF	TGTGCCAGCAGGGAAAGGGACAGTTCAACTAACTATGGCTACACCTTC
TRBJ2-3	14	TRBV11-3	TRBD2	.	CASSPGLPTDTQYF	TGTGCCAGCAGCCCGGGACTACCCACAGATACGCAGTATTTT
TRBJ2-1	17	TRBV27	TRBD1	once	CASSLMTGTDLGDEQFF	TGTGCCAGCAGTTTAATGACCGGGACAGATTTAGGAGATGAGCAGTTCTTC
TRBJ2-1	16	TRBV28	TRBD2	.	CASRLPSGRGYNEQFF	TGTGCCAGCAGGCTCCCTAGCGGGAGGGGCTACAATGAGCAGTTCTTC
TRBJ2-3	15	TRBV7-2	TRBD2	.	CASSLAGGWADTQYF	TGTGCCAGCAGCTTAGCGGGAGGGTGGGCAGATACGCAGTATTTT
TRBJ1-3	14	TRBV6-5	TRBD1	.	CASSQTGSGNTIYF	TGTGCCAGCAGCCAGACAGGGTCTGGAAACACCATATATTTT
TRBJ1-3	18	TRBV7-2	.	.	CASSLYGGYDSSGNTIYF	TGTGCCAGCAGCTTATACGGGGGATACGACTCCTCTGGAAACACCATATATTTT
TRBJ1-5	14	TRBV6-6	.	.	CASSRAGVYQPQHF	TGTGCCAGCAGCCGAGCAGGGGTCTATCAGCCCCAGCATTTT
TRBJ1-6	17	TRBV4-2	TRBD1	few	CASSQELAGQANSPLHF	TGTGCCAGCAGCCAAGAGTTAGCGGGACAGGCAAATTCACCCCTCCACTTT
TRBJ2-7	16	TRBV5-8	.	.	CASSLSLAWSSYEQYF	TGTGCCAGCAGCTTGTCGTTAGCGTGGAGCTCCTACGAGCAGTACTTC
TRBJ1-1	16	TRBV18	.	.	CASSPPGIPLNTEAFF	TGTGCCAGCTCACCACCGGGTATCCCCTTGAACACTGAAGCTTTCTTT
TRBJ2-5	14	TRBV29-1	.	once	CSVGFRPQEETQYF	TGCAGCGTTGGGTTTCGGCCTCAAGAAGAGACCCAGTACTTC
TRBJ1-1	14	TRBV27	.	.	CASSPQGSNTEAFF	TGTGCCAGCAGTCCCCAGGGGAGTAACACTGAAGCTTTCTTT
TRBJ2-7	15	TRBV9	TRBD2	.	CASSVWGGGFYEQYF	TGTGCCAGCAGCGTATGGGGGGGAGGATTCTACGAGCAGTACTTC
TRBJ1-1	14	TRBV27	.	few	CASSSRAGGTEAFF	TGTGCCAGCAGTTCACGGGCTGGGGGGACTGAAGCTTTCTTT
TRBJ2-7	14	TRBV18	.	.	CASSPLGRENEQYF	TGTGCCAGCTCCCCCTTGGGGCGCGAGAACGAGCAGTACTTC
TRBJ1-2	19	TRBV9	.	.	CASSGRHSDDINPNYGYTF	TGTGCCAGCAGCGGACGCCACAGCGACGATATAAACCCTAACTATGGCTACACCTTC
TRBJ1-6	15	TRBV9	.	.	CASSVDSSYNSPLHF	TGTGCCAGCAGCGTAGACAGCTCCTATAATTCACCCCTCCACTTT
TRBJ2-3	14	TRBV9	.	once	CASSAENMADTQYF	TGTGCCAGCAGCGCCGAGAATATGGCAGATACGCAGTATTTT
TRBJ1-3	17	TRBV6-4	.	once	CASTTGGKGSSGNTIYF	TGTGCCAGCACCACGGGAGGTAAGGGGAGCTCTGGAAACACCATATATTTT
TRBJ1-2	15	TRBV4-3	TRBD1	once	CASSRTTGGNYGYTF	TGCGCCAGCAGCCGAACCACAGGGGGGAACTATGGCTACACCTTC
TRBJ2-7	15	TRBV7-2	.	.	CASSLGKLSSYEQYF	TGTGCCAGCAGCTTAGGGAAGTTGAGCTCCTACGAGCAGTACTTC
TRBJ2-2	14	TRBV11-3	.	.	CASSLRRPTGELFF	TGTGCCAGCAGCTTAAGGCGGCCCACCGGGGAGCTGTTTTTT
TRBJ1-1	15	TRBV30	.	few	CAWSGRPTVGNEAFF	TGTGCCTGGAGTGGACGGCCCACGGTGGGGAATGAAGCTTTCTTT
TRBJ2-7	14	TRBV13	TRBD2	once	CASLGGGNRYEQYF	TGTGCCAGCCTCGGGGGGGGCAACCGATACGAGCAGTACTTC
TRBJ2-7	18	TRBV18	.	.	CASSPPETVNQYKHEQYF	TGTGCCAGCTCACCACCTGAGACGGTCAATCAGTACAAACACGAGCAGTACTTC
TRBJ1-1	13	TRBV11-2	.	.	CASSSDGGTEAFF	TGTGCCAGCAGCTCAGATGGGGGCACTGAAGCTTTCTTT
TRBJ2-3	16	TRBV7-8	TRBD2	.	CASSSLAGGSTDTQYF	TGTGCCAGCAGCTCCCTAGCGGGAGGGAGCACAGATACGCAGTATTTT
TRBJ2-1	18	TRBV19	TRBD2	.	CASRKTSGRMSAYNEQFF	TGTGCCAGTAGGAAGACTAGCGGGAGAATGTCAGCCTACAATGAGCAGTTCTTC
TRBJ2-5	16	TRBV30	TRBD2	.	CAWSVGTSSSEETQYF	TGTGCCTGGAGTGTAGGGACTAGCTCGTCCGAAGAGACCCAGTACTTC
TRBJ2-5	15	TRBV7-6	TRBD2	.	CASSLVSRGEETQYF	TGTGCCAGCAGCTTAGTTTCGCGGGGGGAAGAGACCCAGTACTTC
TRBJ2-7	14	TRBV7-8	TRBD2	.	CASSLVAGGYEQYF	TGTGCCAGCAGCTTAGTAGCGGGAGGGTACGAGCAGTACTTC
TRBJ1-3	14	TRBV30	.	.	CAWSVGAGGNTIYF	TGTGCCTGGAGTGTAGGGGCCGGAGGAAACACCATATATTTT
TRBJ1-6	19	TRBV6-2/TRBV6-3	.	.	CASSYRLSTSPRHNSPLHF	TGTGCCAGCAGTTACCGACTTTCAACCTCCCCACGGCATAATTCACCCCTCCACTTT
TRBJ1-5	14	TRBV28	.	.	CASSLRGGNQPQHF	TGTGCCAGCAGTTTACGGGGCGGCAATCAGCCCCAGCATTTT
TRBJ2-2	16	TRBV6-6	TRBD1	.	CASSRYRGTNTGELFF	TGTGCCAGCAGTCGATACAGGGGTACAAACACCGGGGAGCTGTTTTTT
TRBJ2-7	12	TRBV21-1	.	.	CASSADSYEQYF	TGTGCCAGCAGCGCCGATTCCTACGAGCAGTACTTC
TRBJ1-5	15	TRBV7-8	.	.	CASSIQGLSNQPQHF	TGTGCCAGCAGCATACAGGGTTTGAGCAATCAGCCCCAGCATTTT
TRBJ2-7	13	TRBV24-1	.	.	CAIRTALSYEQYF	TGTGCCATTCGAACAGCCCTCTCCTACGAGCAGTACTTC
TRBJ1-6	14	TRBV11-2	TRBD1	.	CASSPATGPSPLHF	TGTGCCAGCAGCCCAGCGACAGGGCCCTCACCCCTCCACTTT
TRBJ2-6	18	TRBV5-5	.	.	CASSLGIRKSSGANVLTF	TGTGCCAGCAGCTTGGGGATCAGAAAAAGCTCTGGGGCCAACGTCCTGACTTTC
TRBJ1-1	15	TRBV7-9	.	.	CASSQGPGRRTEAFF	TGTGCCAGCAGCCAGGGCCCGGGGCGGAGGACTGAAGCTTTCTTT